The 22 T cell receptor beta chains listed next were all sequenced from one sample in a study. MiXCR, applied by TCRdb to the RT-PCR reads, yields one record per CDR3 protein. The sample holds about 680,000 distinct CDR3 sequences, around 14% seen once. The sample taken for sequencing was memory CD4+ T cells from blood. The receptors originated from a female donor in good health, serving as a healthy control.

This clonotype was found many times. This chain links TRBV29-1 with TRBJ1-2, with D uncertain. Germline values: CDR1 SQVTM, CDR2 ANQGSEA. The CDR3 consists of 13 residues. Trimming left V 3 bases short and J 7 bases short, with 15 bases between. CDR3 amino acids: CSVEDPGIPGYTF. The CDR3, as DNA: TGCAGCGTTGAGGATCCAGGCATCCCTGGCTACACCTTC.

The chain combines TRBV5-1 with TRBJ1-2, with D tentatively TRBD1 (6 bases). Germline assignment: CDR1 SGHRS and CDR2 YFSETQ. The ends were cut back, 4 bases at V and 3 bases at J, with 16 bases in the middle. The CDR3 extends over 15 amino acids. CDR3 region: CASSTTGTKDYGYTF. CDR3 nucleotides: TGCGCCAGCAGCACTACCGGGACAAAGGACTATGGCTACACCTTC.

This clonotype was seen a few times. This chain connects TRBV7-6 to TRBJ2-1; D not certain. Trimming removed 4 bases from V and 4 bases from J, with 14 bases in between. This CDR3 contains 15 residues. The germline V gene has CDR1 SGHVS and CDR2 FNYEAQ. The CDR3 here is CASSSQQIRYNEQFF. CDR3 nucleotide sequence: TGTGCCAGCAGCTCACAGCAGATCCGATACAATGAGCAGTTCTTC.

Note on this clonotype: The germline gene is not matched at one end of the junction; a read error may be the cause. V and J are TRBV7-7 and TRBJ2-3, with D uncertain. The germline V gene encodes CDR1 SSHAT and CDR2 FNYEAQ (reference sequence). This CDR3 is 14 amino acids long. CDR3 DNA: TGTGCTAGCAGTGAAGGGCCGGGCACAGATACGCAGTATTTT. It yields the protein CASSEGPGTDTQYF.

The chain links TRBV7-2 to TRBJ2-5; 10 bases agree with TRBD2. The CDR3 extends over 17 amino acids. CDR1 and CDR2 from the germline V gene are SGHTA and FQGNSA. Losses at the gene ends were 3 bases for V and 0 bases for J; bases not matched to a gene: 7. CDR3 nucleotides: TGTGCCAGCAGCTTCCAACTAGCGGGACCGTACCAAGAGACCCAGTACTTC. Protein sequence: CASSFQLAGPYQETQYF.

This clonotype was detected only a few times. V and J are TRBV9 and TRBJ2-7; D gene ambiguous. The V end lost 0 bases, the J end lost 5 bases, and 12 bases lay between the germline ends. Germline CDR1 is SGDLS and CDR2 is YYNGEE. The CDR3 totals 14 residues. CDR3 nucleotides: TGTGCCAGCAGCGTAGAGGGAAAGGTTGACGAGCAGTACTTC. Translated, it gives CASSVEGKVDEQYF. The complete variable domain, with remaining parts taken from reference TRBV9 and TRBJ2-7, reads DSGVTQTPKHLITATGQRVTLRCSPRSGDLSVYWYQQSLDQGLQFLIQYYNGEERAKGNILERFSAQQFPDLHSELNLSSLELGDSALYFCASSVEGKVDEQYFGPGTRLTVT.

This clonotype was picked up a small number of times. The rearrangement joins TRBV7-9 to TRBJ2-3; TRBD2 is a possible D gene (6 bases). CDR3 length equals 18 residues. V lost 1 base and J lost 5, with 22 bases in between. The germline CDR1 and CDR2 sequences are SEHNR and FQNEAQ (reference sequence). CDR3 protein: CASSLDGSGLSSRDTQYF. The DNA of the CDR3 is TGTGCCAGCAGCTTAGACGGGAGTGGACTGTCCTCTCGAGATACGCAGTATTTT.

On this clonotype itself: With a much larger clone just one base away, this may be a read error. The chain has TRBV4-3 and TRBJ1-5; 7 nucleotides agree with TRBD1. The germline V gene has CDR1 LGHNA and CDR2 YSLEER. V shed 3 bases, J shed 4 bases, and the junction held 6 bases outside the gene matches. This CDR3 is built from 15 residues. The CDR3: CASSHGTDWNQPQHF. CDR3 in DNA: TGCGCCAGCAGCCACGGGACAGATTGGAATCAGCCCCAGCATTTT.

J is TRBJ1-2 and V is TRBV6-5; D is unclear. Germline assignment: CDR1 MNHEY and CDR2 SVGAGI. V dropped 6 bases and J dropped 2 bases, with 13 bases sitting between them. There are 14 residues in the CDR3. CDR3 DNA: TGTGCCAGCAGACGGGCCATAGCGAACTATGGCTACACCTTC. Protein product: CASRRAIANYGYTF.

The V and J genes are TRBV28 and TRBJ2-3; 7 bases fit TRBD2. The CDR3 has 15 residues. In germline, CDR1 is MDHEN, CDR2 SYDVKM. V gave up 5 bases and J gave up 6 bases; unmatched junction bases: 11. The CDR3 DNA follows: TGTGCCAGCAGTCTTCTGGGAGGGGCCGGGGATACGCAGTATTTT. Translating it yields CASSLLGGAGDTQYF.

This clonotype was detected many times. The genes are TRBV20-1 and TRBJ1-1; unclear D gene. From germline, CDR1 is DFQATT and CDR2 SNEGSKA (reference sequence). This CDR3 contains 13 residues. V was shortened by 2 bases and J by 8 bases, with 15 bases between the two germline ends. CDR3 residues: CSARWAPRREAFF. In DNA, the CDR3 is TGCAGTGCTAGATGGGCCCCGAGAAGAGAAGCTTTCTTT.

The chain has TRBV20-1 and TRBJ1-6, with 9 bases aligning to TRBD1. The CDR3 is made up of 20 amino acids. J was trimmed by 6 bases and V by 2 bases; bases with no gene match: 20. CDR1 is DFQATT, CDR2 SNEGSKA, per germline (reference sequence). CDR3 residues: CSARFTPGQGEVGRNSPLHF. CDR3 in DNA: TGCAGTGCTAGATTTACTCCGGGACAGGGTGAGGTCGGTCGTAATTCACCCCTCCACTTT.

This clonotype occurred a few times. The chain is built from TRBV4-1 and TRBJ1-1; D is ambiguous. The germline V gene encodes CDR1 MGHRA and CDR2 YSYEKL. This CDR3 has 15 residues. Trimming removed 4 bases from V and 5 bases from J, with 17 bases in between. CDR3 amino acids: CASSRDQGSRTEAFF. The CDR3 DNA is TGCGCCAGCAGCCGAGATCAAGGGAGCCGGACTGAAGCTTTCTTT.

This clonotype has just a few counts. V and J are TRBV4-2 and TRBJ1-4; the D is unclear. Looked up from germline, CDR1 is LGHNA and CDR2 is YNFKEQ. CDR3 length: 17 amino acids. The germline V and J ends were trimmed by 0 bases and 5 bases, with 16 bases remaining between them. CDR3 coding DNA: TGTGCCAGCAGCCAAGATGCTTTCGCACAGATGAATGAAAAACTGTTTTTT. As protein: CASSQDAFAQMNEKLFF.

The chain uses TRBV12-3 or TRBV12-4 and TRBJ2-7; D perhaps matches TRBD1 (5 bases). V lost 0 bases to trimming and J lost 0 bases, with 12 bases between them. CDR3 length: 16 amino acids. The CDR3 here is CASSLALGASSYEQYF. CDR3 DNA sequence: TGTGCCAGCAGTTTAGCGCTTGGGGCGAGCTCCTACGAGCAGTACTTC.

This clonotype has at least ten counts. J is TRBJ2-1 and V is TRBV11-2, with D hard to call. CDR1 SGHAT and CDR2 FQNNGV come from the germline V gene. Trimming took off 3 bases at V and 8 bases at J, with 11 bases between the two ends. The CDR3 consists of 13 residues. This CDR3 reads CASSFQRGDEQFF. The CDR3 DNA follows: TGTGCCAGCAGCTTCCAGCGAGGCGATGAGCAGTTCTTC. The complete variable domain, with remaining parts taken from reference TRBV11-2 and TRBJ2-1, reads EAGVAQSPRYKIIEKRQSVAFWCNPISGHATLYWYQQILGQGPKLLIQFQNNGVVDDSQLPKDRFSAERLKGVDSTLKIQPAKLEDSAVYLCASSFQRGDEQFFGPGTRLTVL.

This clonotype was recorded at least ten times. The genes are TRBV15 and TRBJ1-1; unclear D gene. CDR3 length: 13 amino acids. Trimming cost V 0 bases and J 7 bases, with 9 bases left between them. Germline lookup yields CDR1 LNHNV and CDR2 YYDKDF (reference sequence). Here the CDR3 DNA reads TGTGCCACCAGCAGAGATATCCGTGGTGAAGCTTTCTTT. Amino acid sequence: CATSRDIRGEAFF.

V and J are TRBV7-2 and TRBJ2-3; TRBD2 agrees at 10 bases. With 2 bases clipped from V and 1 base from J, the junction kept 3 bases outside the gene matches. This CDR3 contains 16 residues. Per germline, CDR1 SGHTA and CDR2 FQGNSA. This chain's CDR3 is CASSLSLAGGTDTQYF. The CDR3 DNA follows: TGTGCCAGCAGCTTATCCCTAGCGGGAGGCACAGATACGCAGTATTTT.

The rearrangement links TRBV6-6 to TRBJ2-5, with TRBD1 matching over 7 bases. Per germline, CDR1 MNHNY and CDR2 SVGAGI (reference sequence). This CDR3 has 15 amino acids. The J segment lost 4 bases and the V segment lost 6 bases, leaving 11 bases of the junction unmatched. The CDR3 sequence is CASSPNRQGGETQYF. For the CDR3, the DNA is TGTGCCAGCAGCCCTAACCGACAGGGCGGAGAGACCCAGTACTTC.

The chain combines TRBV20-1 with TRBJ2-7; 11 nucleotides agree with TRBD1. Trimming cost V 4 bases and J 2 bases; bases outside gene matches: 10. Per the germline V gene, CDR1 is DFQATT and CDR2 is SNEGSKA (reference sequence). The CDR3 totals 16 residues. The CDR3 DNA sequence: TGCAGTGCTACCGGGACAGGGGGGCTCTTTCCCTACGAGCAGTACTTC. Protein product: CSATGTGGLFPYEQYF.

The V call is TRBV27, the J call TRBJ2-7, with TRBD2 matching 12 bases. V shed 5 bases and J 1 base; nucleotides not matched to a gene: 21. The CDR3 runs 21 residues. Germline lookup yields CDR1 MNHEY and CDR2 SMNVEV (reference sequence). The CDR3 loop is CASSLDGEAAGLAGTSYEQYF. The DNA of the CDR3 is TGTGCCAGCAGTCTCGACGGGGAGGCTGCGGGACTAGCGGGTACGTCCTACGAGCAGTACTTC.

At least ten counts were recorded for this clonotype. J is TRBJ2-7 and V is TRBV12-3 or TRBV12-4; TRBD1 aligns across 7 bases. Trimming removed 5 bases from V and 9 bases from J; junction bases left unmatched: 13. The CDR3 runs 14 residues. The CDR3 protein is CASSRQGANPGQYF. CDR3 sequence (DNA): TGTGCCAGCAGTCGACAGGGAGCCAATCCCGGGCAGTACTTC.